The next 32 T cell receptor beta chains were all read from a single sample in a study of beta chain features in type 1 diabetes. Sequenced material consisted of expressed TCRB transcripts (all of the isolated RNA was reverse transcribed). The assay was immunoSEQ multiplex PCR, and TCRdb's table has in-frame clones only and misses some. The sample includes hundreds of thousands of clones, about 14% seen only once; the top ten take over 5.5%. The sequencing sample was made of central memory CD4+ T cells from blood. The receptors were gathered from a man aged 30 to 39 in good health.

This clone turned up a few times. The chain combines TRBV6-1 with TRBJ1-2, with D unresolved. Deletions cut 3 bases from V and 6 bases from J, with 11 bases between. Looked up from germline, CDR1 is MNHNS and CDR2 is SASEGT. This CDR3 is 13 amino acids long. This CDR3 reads CASSEGRNNGYTF. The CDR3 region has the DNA TGTGCCAGCAGTGAGGGTCGGAATAATGGCTACACCTTC.

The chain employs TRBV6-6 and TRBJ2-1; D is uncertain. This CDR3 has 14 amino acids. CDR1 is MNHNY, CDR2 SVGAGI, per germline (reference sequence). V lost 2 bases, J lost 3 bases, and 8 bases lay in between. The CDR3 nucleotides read TGTGCCAGCAGTTACGGTAGTGGCTACAATGAGCAGTTCTTC. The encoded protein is CASSYGSGYNEQFF.

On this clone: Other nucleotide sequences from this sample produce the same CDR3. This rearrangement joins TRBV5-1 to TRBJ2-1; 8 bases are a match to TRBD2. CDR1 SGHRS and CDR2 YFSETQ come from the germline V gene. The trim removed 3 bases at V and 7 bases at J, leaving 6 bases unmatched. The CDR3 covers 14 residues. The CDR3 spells CASSSGTSRNEQFF. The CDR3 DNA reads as TGCGCCAGCAGCTCGGGGACTAGTAGGAATGAGCAGTTCTTC.

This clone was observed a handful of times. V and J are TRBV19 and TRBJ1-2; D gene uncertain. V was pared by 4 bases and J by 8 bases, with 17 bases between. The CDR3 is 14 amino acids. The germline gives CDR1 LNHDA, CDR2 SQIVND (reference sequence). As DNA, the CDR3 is TGTGCCAGTAGTACGTCCGGGAGGCCCGGGGGCTACACCTTC. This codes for CASSTSGRPGGYTF.

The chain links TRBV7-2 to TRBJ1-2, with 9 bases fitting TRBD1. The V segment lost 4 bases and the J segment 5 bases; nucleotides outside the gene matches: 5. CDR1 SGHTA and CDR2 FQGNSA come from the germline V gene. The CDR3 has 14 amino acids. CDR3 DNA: TGTGCCAGCAGCTCGGACAGGGGATTTTATGGCTACACCTTC. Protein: CASSSDRGFYGYTF. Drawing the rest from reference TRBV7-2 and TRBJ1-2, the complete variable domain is GAGVSQSPSNKVTEKGKDVELRCDPISGHTALYWYRQSLGQGLEFLIYFQGNSAPDKSGLPSDRFSAERTGGSVSTLTIQRTQQEDSAVYLCASSSDRGFYGYTFGSGTRLTVV.

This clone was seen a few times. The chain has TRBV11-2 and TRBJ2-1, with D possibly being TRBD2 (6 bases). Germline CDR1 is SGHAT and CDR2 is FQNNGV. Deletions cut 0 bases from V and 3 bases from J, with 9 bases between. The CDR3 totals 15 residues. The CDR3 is CASSLERGFYNEQFF. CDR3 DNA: TGTGCCAGCAGCTTAGAGCGGGGCTTCTACAATGAGCAGTTCTTC. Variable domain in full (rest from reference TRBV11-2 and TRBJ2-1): EAGVAQSPRYKIIEKRQSVAFWCNPISGHATLYWYQQILGQGPKLLIQFQNNGVVDDSQLPKDRFSAERLKGVDSTLKIQPAKLEDSAVYLCASSLERGFYNEQFFGPGTRLTVL.

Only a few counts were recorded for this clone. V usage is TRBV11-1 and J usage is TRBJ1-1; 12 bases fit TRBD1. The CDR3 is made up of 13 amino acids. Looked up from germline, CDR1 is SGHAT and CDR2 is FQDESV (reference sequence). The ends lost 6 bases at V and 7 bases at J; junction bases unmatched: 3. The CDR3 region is CASSGTGGVEAFF. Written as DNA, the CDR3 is TGTGCCAGCAGTGGGACAGGGGGCGTTGAAGCTTTCTTT. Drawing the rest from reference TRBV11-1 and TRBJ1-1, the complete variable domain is EAEVAQSPRYKITEKSQAVAFWCDPISGHATLYWYRQILGQGPELLVQFQDESVVDDSQLPKDRFSAERLKGVDSTLKIQPAELGDSAMYLCASSGTGGVEAFFGQGTRLTVV.

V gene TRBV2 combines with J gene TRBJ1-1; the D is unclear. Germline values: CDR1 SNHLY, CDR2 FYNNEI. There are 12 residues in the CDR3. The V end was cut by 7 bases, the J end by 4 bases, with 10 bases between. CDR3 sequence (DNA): TGTGCCAGCACCGGTTTCGGCACTGAAGCTTTCTTT. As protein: CASTGFGTEAFF.

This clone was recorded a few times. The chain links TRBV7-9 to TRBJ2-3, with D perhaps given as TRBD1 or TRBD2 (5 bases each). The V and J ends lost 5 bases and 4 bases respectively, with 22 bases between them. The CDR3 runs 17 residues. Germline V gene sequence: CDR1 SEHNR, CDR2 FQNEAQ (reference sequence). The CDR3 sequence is CASSHFWDLYDADTQYF. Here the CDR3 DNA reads TGTGCCAGCAGCCATTTCTGGGACCTGTACGACGCAGATACGCAGTATTTT.

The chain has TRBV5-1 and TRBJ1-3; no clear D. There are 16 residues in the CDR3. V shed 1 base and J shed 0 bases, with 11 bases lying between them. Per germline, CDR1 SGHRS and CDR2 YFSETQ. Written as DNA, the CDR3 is TGCGCCAGCAGCTTGAACCCGGGAGGCTCTGGAAACACCATATATTTT. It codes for CASSLNPGGSGNTIYF.

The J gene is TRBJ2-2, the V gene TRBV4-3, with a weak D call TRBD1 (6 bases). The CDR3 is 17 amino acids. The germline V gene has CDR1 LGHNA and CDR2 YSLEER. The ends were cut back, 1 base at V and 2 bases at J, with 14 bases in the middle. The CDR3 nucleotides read TGCGCCAGCAGCCAAGTATTCGGACAGAAAAACACCGGGGAGCTGTTTTTT. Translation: CASSQVFGQKNTGELFF.

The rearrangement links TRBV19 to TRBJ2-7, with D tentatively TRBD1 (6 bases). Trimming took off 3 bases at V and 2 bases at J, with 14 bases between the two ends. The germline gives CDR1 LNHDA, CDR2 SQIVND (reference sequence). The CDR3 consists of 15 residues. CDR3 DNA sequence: TGTGCCAGTAGTATGTCCCGACAGGTCACCTACGAGCAGTACGTC. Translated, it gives CASSMSRQVTYEQYV.

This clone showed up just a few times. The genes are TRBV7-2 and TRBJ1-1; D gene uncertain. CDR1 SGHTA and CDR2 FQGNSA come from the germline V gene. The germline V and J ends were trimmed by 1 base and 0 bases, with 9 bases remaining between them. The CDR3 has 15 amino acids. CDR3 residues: CASSLGAGLNTEAFF. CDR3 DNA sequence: TGTGCCAGCAGCTTAGGTGCCGGCCTGAACACTGAAGCTTTCTTT.

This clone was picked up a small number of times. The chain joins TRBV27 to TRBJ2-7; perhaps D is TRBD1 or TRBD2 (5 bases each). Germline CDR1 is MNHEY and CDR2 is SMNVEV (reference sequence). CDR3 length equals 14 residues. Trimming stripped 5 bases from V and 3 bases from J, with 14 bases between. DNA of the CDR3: TGTGCCAGCAGTGCCGGGACGGGGAACTACGAGCAGTACTTC. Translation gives CASSAGTGNYEQYF.

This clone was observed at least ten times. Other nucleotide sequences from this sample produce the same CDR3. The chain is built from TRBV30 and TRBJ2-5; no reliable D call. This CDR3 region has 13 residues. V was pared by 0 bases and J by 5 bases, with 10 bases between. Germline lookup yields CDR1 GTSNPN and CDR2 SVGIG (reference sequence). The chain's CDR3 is CAWSVRLRETQYF. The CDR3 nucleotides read TGTGCCTGGAGTGTGAGACTGAGGGAGACCCAGTACTTC.

The CDR3 loop is CASSLTDSLYEQYF. The CDR3 bases are TGTGCCAGCAGCTTGACCGACAGTCTTTACGAGCAGTACTTC. The V call is TRBV7-7, the J call TRBJ2-7; a possible D gene is TRBD1 (5 bases). Germline-derived CDR1 and CDR2 are SSHAT and FNYEAQ (reference sequence). V lost 3 bases and J 4 bases, leaving 13 bases between the germline ends. The CDR3 contains 14 residues. Complete variable domain (other parts from reference TRBV7-7 and TRBJ2-7): GAGVSQSPRYKVTKRGQDVTLRCDPISSHATLYWYQQALGQGPEFLTYFNYEAQPDKSGLPSDRFSAERPEGSISTLTIQRTEQRDSAMYRCASSLTDSLYEQYFGPGTRLTVT.

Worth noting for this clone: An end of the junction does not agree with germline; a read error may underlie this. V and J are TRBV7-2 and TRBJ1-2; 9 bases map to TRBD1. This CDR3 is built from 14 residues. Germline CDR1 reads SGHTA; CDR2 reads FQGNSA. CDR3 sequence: CASSVTPGTGFGAF. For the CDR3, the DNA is TGTGCCAGCAGCGTAACCCCCGGGACAGGGTTTGGGGCCTTC.

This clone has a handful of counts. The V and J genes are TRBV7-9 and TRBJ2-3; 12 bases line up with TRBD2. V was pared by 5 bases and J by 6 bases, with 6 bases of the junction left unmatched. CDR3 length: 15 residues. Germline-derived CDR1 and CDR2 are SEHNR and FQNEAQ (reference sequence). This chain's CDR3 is CASSLLAGGPDTQYF. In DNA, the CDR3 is TGTGCCAGCAGCCTGCTAGCGGGGGGGCCGGATACGCAGTATTTT. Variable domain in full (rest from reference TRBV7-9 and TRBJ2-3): DTGVSQNPRHKITKRGQNVTFRCDPISEHNRLYWYRQTLGQGPEFLTYFQNEAQLEKSRLLSDRFSAERPKGSFSTLEIQRTEQGDSAMYLCASSLLAGGPDTQYFGPGTRLTVL.

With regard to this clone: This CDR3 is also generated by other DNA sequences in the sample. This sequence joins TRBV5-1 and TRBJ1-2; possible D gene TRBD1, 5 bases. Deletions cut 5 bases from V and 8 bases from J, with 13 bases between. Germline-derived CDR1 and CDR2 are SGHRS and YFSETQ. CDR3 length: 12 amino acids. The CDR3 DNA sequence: TGCGCCAGCAGTTACCAGGGAAACGGCTACACCTTC. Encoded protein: CASSYQGNGYTF.

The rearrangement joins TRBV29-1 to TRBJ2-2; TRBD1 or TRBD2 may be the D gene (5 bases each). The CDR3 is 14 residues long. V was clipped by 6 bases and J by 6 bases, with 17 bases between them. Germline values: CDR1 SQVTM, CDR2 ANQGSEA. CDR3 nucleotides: TGCAGCGTAGGGTTACTCCGGGGCCCCGGGGAGCTGTTTTTT. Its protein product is CSVGLLRGPGELFF.

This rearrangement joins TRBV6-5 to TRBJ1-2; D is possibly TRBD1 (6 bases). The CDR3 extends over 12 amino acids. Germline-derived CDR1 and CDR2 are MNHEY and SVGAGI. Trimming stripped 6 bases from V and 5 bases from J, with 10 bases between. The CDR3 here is CASRSQGYGYTF. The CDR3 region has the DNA TGTGCCAGCAGGTCACAGGGTTATGGCTACACCTTC.

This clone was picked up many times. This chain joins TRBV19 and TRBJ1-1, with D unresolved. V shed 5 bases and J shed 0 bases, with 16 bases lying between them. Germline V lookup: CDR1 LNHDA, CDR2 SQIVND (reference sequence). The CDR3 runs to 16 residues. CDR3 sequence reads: CASSSPLRVVNTEAFF. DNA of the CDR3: TGTGCCAGTAGTTCGCCTCTTAGGGTCGTGAACACTGAAGCTTTCTTT.

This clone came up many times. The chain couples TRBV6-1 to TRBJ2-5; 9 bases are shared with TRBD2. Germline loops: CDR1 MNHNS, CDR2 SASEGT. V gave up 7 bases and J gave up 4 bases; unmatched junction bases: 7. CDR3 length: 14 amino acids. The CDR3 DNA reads TGTGCCAGCAACCGGCGGGAGGGCGCAGAGACCCAGTACTTC. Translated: CASNRREGAETQYF.

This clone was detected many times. In nucleotides, the CDR3 is TGCGCCAGCAGCCAGGAAACTTCCGGTGTCAACACTGAAGCTTTCTTT. Amino acid sequence: CASSQETSGVNTEAFF. The chain has TRBV4-1 and TRBJ1-1; the D is unclear. Germline V gene lookup returns CDR1 MGHRA and CDR2 YSYEKL. The CDR3 spans 16 residues. The V gene lost 3 bases and the J gene lost 2 bases, with 16 bases spanning the gap.

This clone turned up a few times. The CDR3 here is CASSQGAGLVGKFF. CDR3 coding DNA: TGCGCCAGCAGCCAAGGGGCAGGCCTCGTTGGGAAGTTCTTC. V usage is TRBV4-1 and J usage is TRBJ2-1; D is uncertain. Germline V gene sequence: CDR1 MGHRA, CDR2 YSYEKL. V was trimmed by 1 base and J by 14 bases, leaving 18 bases between them. CDR3 length: 14 amino acids.

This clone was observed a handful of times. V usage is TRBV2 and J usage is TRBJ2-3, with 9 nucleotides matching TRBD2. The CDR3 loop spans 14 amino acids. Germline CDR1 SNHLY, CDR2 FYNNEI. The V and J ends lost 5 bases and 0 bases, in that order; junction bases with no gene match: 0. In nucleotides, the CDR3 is TGTGCCAGCAGTACTAGCGGGAGCACAGATACGCAGTATTTT. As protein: CASSTSGSTDTQYF.

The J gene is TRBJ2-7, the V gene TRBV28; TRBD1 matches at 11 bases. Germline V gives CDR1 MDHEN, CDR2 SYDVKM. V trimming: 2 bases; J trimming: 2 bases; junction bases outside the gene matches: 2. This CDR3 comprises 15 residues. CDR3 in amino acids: CASSLGGQGAYEQYV. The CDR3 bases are TGTGCCAGCAGTTTAGGGGGACAGGGGGCCTACGAGCAGTACGTC.

This chain's CDR3 is CAWNDRVGQPQHF. The DNA for the CDR3 is TGTGCCTGGAACGACAGGGTAGGACAGCCCCAGCATTTT. This chain links TRBV30 with TRBJ1-5; 7 nucleotides line up with TRBD1. V was clipped by 4 bases and J by 7 bases; unmatched bases: 7. Per germline, CDR1 GTSNPN and CDR2 SVGIG (reference sequence). This CDR3 is built from 13 residues.

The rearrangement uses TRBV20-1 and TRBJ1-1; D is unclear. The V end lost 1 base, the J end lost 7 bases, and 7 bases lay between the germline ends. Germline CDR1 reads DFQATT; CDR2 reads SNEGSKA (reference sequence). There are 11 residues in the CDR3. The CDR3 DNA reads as TGCAGTGCTAGAGCCACATATGAAGCTTTCTTT. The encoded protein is CSARATYEAFF.

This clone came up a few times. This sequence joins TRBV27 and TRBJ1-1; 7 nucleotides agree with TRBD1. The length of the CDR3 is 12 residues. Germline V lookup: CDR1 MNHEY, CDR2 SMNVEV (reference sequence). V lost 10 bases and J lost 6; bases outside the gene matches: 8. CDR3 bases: TGTGCCAACGACAGGGTCATGGCTGAAGCTTTCTTT. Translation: CANDRVMAEAFF.

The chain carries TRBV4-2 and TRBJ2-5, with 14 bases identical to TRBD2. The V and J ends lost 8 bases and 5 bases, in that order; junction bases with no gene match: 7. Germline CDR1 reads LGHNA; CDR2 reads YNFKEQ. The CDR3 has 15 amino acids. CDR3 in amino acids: CASGLAGGDGETQYF. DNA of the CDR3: TGTGCCAGCGGACTAGCGGGAGGTGACGGGGAGACCCAGTACTTC.

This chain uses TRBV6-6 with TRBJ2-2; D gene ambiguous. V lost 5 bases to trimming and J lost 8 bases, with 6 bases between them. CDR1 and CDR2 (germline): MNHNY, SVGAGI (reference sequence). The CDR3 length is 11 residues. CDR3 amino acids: CASSPVGELFF. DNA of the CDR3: TGTGCCAGCAGTCCCGTGGGGGAGCTGTTTTTT.